These T cell receptor beta chains were read from a single sample in a study of cytomegalovirus exposure and HLA in healthy donors. The method was immunoSEQ multiplex PCR; TCRdb's version includes in-frame clones alone and lacks a portion of them. The listing records about 130,000 clones. Sequenced: PBMCs. All receptors come from a man in his late teens or twenties in good health and CMV-seronegative. Each CDR3 is given with its conserved first and last residue. Each record gives: J gene, D gene, V gene, CDR3 length, CDR3 protein, CDR3 DNA. A D gene is named only where the DNA matches it firmly.

j_gene: TRBJ2-7
d_gene: .
v_gene: TRBV7-2
len: 11
CDR3aa: CASTNNYEQYF
CDR3nt: TGTGCCAGCACTAATAACTACGAGCAGTACTTC

j_gene: TRBJ2-7
d_gene: TRBD1
v_gene: TRBV7-9
len: 14
CDR3aa: CASSLIQGPYEQYF
CDR3nt: TGTGCCAGCAGCTTGATACAGGGGCCCTACGAGCAGTACTTC

j_gene: TRBJ1-4
d_gene: .
v_gene: TRBV30
len: 14
CDR3aa: CAWSPAGLGEKLFF
CDR3nt: TGTGCCTGGAGCCCTGCGGGGTTGGGGGAAAAACTGTTTTTT

j_gene: TRBJ2-1
d_gene: .
v_gene: TRBV6-4
len: 15
CDR3aa: CASSESPTPYNEQFF
CDR3nt: TGTGCCAGCAGTGAAAGCCCCACTCCCTACAATGAGCAGTTCTTC

j_gene: TRBJ2-5
d_gene: .
v_gene: TRBV2
len: 14
CDR3aa: CASSGLQVGETQYF
CDR3nt: TGTGCCAGCAGTGGTTTGCAGGTAGGAGAGACCCAGTACTTC

j_gene: TRBJ2-1
d_gene: .
v_gene: TRBV4-1
len: 16
CDR3aa: CASSQATDYRAGEQFF
CDR3nt: TGCGCCAGCAGCCAAGCAACAGATTACAGAGCCGGTGAGCAGTTCTTC

j_gene: TRBJ2-7
d_gene: TRBD1
v_gene: TRBV28
len: 14
CDR3aa: CASTGTGGVYEQYF
CDR3nt: TGTGCCAGCACCGGGACAGGGGGGGTCTACGAGCAGTACTTC

j_gene: TRBJ1-5
d_gene: TRBD1
v_gene: TRBV30
len: 15
CDR3aa: CAWSVRQGGRQPQHF
CDR3nt: TGTGCCTGGAGTGTACGACAGGGGGGAAGGCAGCCCCAGCATTTT

j_gene: TRBJ2-5
d_gene: .
v_gene: TRBV5-1
len: 13
CDR3aa: CASSFKTQETQYF
CDR3nt: TGCGCCAGCAGCTTCAAAACTCAAGAGACCCAGTACTTC

j_gene: TRBJ2-3
d_gene: .
v_gene: TRBV6-1
len: 13
CDR3aa: CASSEGVTDTQYF
CDR3nt: TGTGCCAGCAGTGAAGGCGTCACAGATACGCAGTATTTT

j_gene: TRBJ2-7
d_gene: TRBD2
v_gene: TRBV5-1
len: 15
CDR3aa: CASSLTSGDSYEQYF
CDR3nt: TGCGCCAGCAGCTTGACCAGCGGGGATTCCTACGAGCAGTACTTC

j_gene: TRBJ2-7
d_gene: .
v_gene: TRBV27
len: 20
CDR3aa: CASSSRTRDNTFPLYYEQYF
CDR3nt: TGTGCCAGCAGCAGCCGGACCCGGGACAATACTTTTCCCCTTTATTACGAGCAGTACTTC

j_gene: TRBJ2-1
d_gene: TRBD2
v_gene: TRBV5-8
len: 16
CDR3aa: CASSLELAGLYNEQFF
CDR3nt: TGTGCCAGCAGCTTGGAACTAGCGGGGCTTTACAATGAGCAGTTCTTC

j_gene: TRBJ1-2
d_gene: .
v_gene: TRBV6-5
len: 15
CDR3aa: CASSYSRSTNYGYTF
CDR3nt: TGTGCCAGCAGTTACTCGAGAAGCACCAACTATGGCTACACCTTC

j_gene: TRBJ1-6
d_gene: .
v_gene: TRBV2
len: 14
CDR3aa: CASSEDRVNSPLHF
CDR3nt: TGTGCCAGCAGTGAAGACAGGGTGAATTCACCCCTCCACTTT

j_gene: TRBJ1-2
d_gene: .
v_gene: TRBV7-2
len: 14
CDR3aa: CASSLGGFPYGYTF
CDR3nt: TGTGCCAGCAGCTTAGGGGGCTTCCCCTATGGCTACACCTTC

j_gene: TRBJ2-7
d_gene: TRBD1
v_gene: TRBV18
len: 17
CDR3aa: CASSLGGQGALSYEQYF
CDR3nt: TGTGCCAGCTCACTAGGTGGACAGGGGGCGCTCAGCTACGAGCAGTACTTC

j_gene: TRBJ2-7
d_gene: .
v_gene: TRBV19
len: 12
CDR3aa: CASSTPAGEQYF
CDR3nt: TGTGCCAGTAGTACACCTGCGGGGGAGCAGTACTTC

j_gene: TRBJ2-1
d_gene: TRBD1
v_gene: TRBV5-6
len: 15
CDR3aa: CASSYDRVPYNEQFF
CDR3nt: TGTGCCAGCAGCTATGACAGGGTCCCATACAATGAGCAGTTCTTC

j_gene: TRBJ2-3
d_gene: .
v_gene: TRBV6-1
len: 12
CDR3aa: CASSDRTPTQYF
CDR3nt: TGTGCCAGCAGTGACCGGACACCTACGCAGTATTTT

j_gene: TRBJ2-1
d_gene: TRBD2
v_gene: TRBV4-1
len: 16
CDR3aa: CASSHDSGVSYNEQFF
CDR3nt: TGCGCCAGCAGCCATGATAGCGGGGTGTCCTACAATGAGCAGTTCTTC

j_gene: TRBJ1-1
d_gene: .
v_gene: TRBV19
len: 14
CDR3aa: CASSIGRQNTEAFF
CDR3nt: TGTGCCAGTAGTATAGGCAGACAGAACACTGAAGCTTTCTTT

j_gene: TRBJ1-5
d_gene: TRBD1
v_gene: TRBV30
len: 17
CDR3aa: CAWSVQLRDRRNQPQHF
CDR3nt: TGTGCCTGGAGTGTACAGCTAAGGGACAGGAGAAATCAGCCCCAGCATTTT

j_gene: TRBJ1-2
d_gene: .
v_gene: TRBV5-1
len: 12
CDR3aa: CASSLNRDGLTF
CDR3nt: TGCGCCAGCAGCCTAAACAGGGACGGACTCACCTTC

j_gene: TRBJ2-7
d_gene: TRBD2
v_gene: TRBV28
len: 13
CDR3aa: CASSLGLAGSQYF
CDR3nt: TGTGCCAGCAGTTTAGGCCTAGCGGGCTCGCAGTACTTC

j_gene: TRBJ1-1
d_gene: .
v_gene: TRBV5-1
len: 16
CDR3aa: CASSLESGGWGTEAFF
CDR3nt: TGCGCCAGCAGCTTGGAATCCGGGGGTTGGGGAACTGAAGCTTTCTTT

j_gene: TRBJ2-5
d_gene: .
v_gene: TRBV15
len: 16
CDR3aa: CATSINGPGKQETQYF
CDR3nt: TGTGCCACCAGCATCAACGGGCCGGGGAAGCAAGAGACCCAGTACTTC

j_gene: TRBJ2-7
d_gene: .
v_gene: TRBV10-2
len: 14
CDR3aa: CASRISGISYEQYF
CDR3nt: TGCGCCAGCAGGATTAGCGGAATCTCCTACGAGCAGTACTTC

j_gene: TRBJ1-1
d_gene: .
v_gene: TRBV9
len: 14
CDR3aa: CASSFDPSGTEAFF
CDR3nt: TGTGCCAGCAGCTTTGACCCCTCAGGCACTGAAGCTTTCTTT

j_gene: TRBJ2-7
d_gene: .
v_gene: TRBV2
len: 16
CDR3aa: CASNTGGKNSSYEQYF
CDR3nt: TGTGCCAGCAATACCGGCGGGAAGAACTCCTCCTACGAGCAGTACTTC

j_gene: TRBJ2-7
d_gene: .
v_gene: TRBV7-2
len: 13
CDR3aa: CASSRDSYYEQYF
CDR3nt: TGTGCCAGCAGTCGAGACAGTTACTACGAGCAGTACTTC

j_gene: TRBJ1-1
d_gene: .
v_gene: TRBV12-5
len: 16
CDR3aa: CASGLDLEGVNTEAFF
CDR3nt: TGTGCTAGTGGTTTGGATCTGGAGGGCGTGAACACTGAAGCTTTCTTT